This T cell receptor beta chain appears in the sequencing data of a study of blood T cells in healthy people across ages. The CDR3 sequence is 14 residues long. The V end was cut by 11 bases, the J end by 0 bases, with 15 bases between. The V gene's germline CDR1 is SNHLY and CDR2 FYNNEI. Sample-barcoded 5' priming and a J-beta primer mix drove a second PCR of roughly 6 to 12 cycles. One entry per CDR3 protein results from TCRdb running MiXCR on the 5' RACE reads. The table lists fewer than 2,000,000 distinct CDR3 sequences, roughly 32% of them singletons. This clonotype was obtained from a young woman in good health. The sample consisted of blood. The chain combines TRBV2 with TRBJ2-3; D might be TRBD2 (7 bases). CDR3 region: CAGGRGGSTDTQYF. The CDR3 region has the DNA TGTGCCGGTGGAAGGGGGGGCAGCACAGATACGCAGTATTTT. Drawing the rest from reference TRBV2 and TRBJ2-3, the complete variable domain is EPEVTQTPSHQVTQMGQEVILRCVPISNHLYFYWYRQILGQKVEFLVSFYNNEISEKSEIFDDQFSVERPDGSNFTLKIRSTKLEDSAMYFCAGGRGGSTDTQYFGPGTRLTVL.